This T cell receptor beta chain was captured in a study of neoadjuvant anti-PD-1 for oral cavity cancer. The overall study: Patients without progression received a fourth nivolumab dose around day 43, then surgical resection on days 50-56.

The time point is: after neoadjuvant nivolumab, at surgical resection. V lost 4 bases to trimming and J lost 3 bases, with 7 bases between them. CDR1 and CDR2 from the germline V gene are GTSNPN and SVGIG (reference sequence). CDR3 size: 12 residues. Profiled with immunoSEQ multiplex PCR; TCRdb holds only in-frame clones, not every one. The data show 33,000 or so clones, approximately 80% seen once. Sequenced material: PBMCs, taken after nivolumab (anti-PD-1) treatment. The receptor was derived from a person aged 40 to 85 with oral cavity squamous cell carcinoma. This chain uses TRBV30 with TRBJ1-5; D gene unclear. For the CDR3, the DNA is TGTGCCTGGACAGTGTACAATCAGCCCCAGCATTTT. It codes for CAWTVYNQPQHF.